Listed below are T cell receptor beta chains from one sample, sequenced in a study of CD8+ T cells in alopecia areata. The data were produced by immunoSEQ multiplex PCR, yet TCRdb's version contains in-frame clones alone and is incomplete. The data contain about 180,000 clones, approximately 59% of them singletons. This specimen was CD4+ T cells sorted from blood, taken at week 0. These TCRs come from a human donor with alopecia areata. Both conserved end residues are part of each CDR3. The order of the fields is J gene, D gene, CDR3 length, clone size, V gene, CDR3 protein, CDR3 DNA. A D gene is named only where the DNA matches it firmly. Some rows mark clone size as missing; the rest say once, few, many or name a class of expanded clone.

j_call: TRBJ1-1
d_call: TRBD1
cdr3_length: 13
clone_size: .
v_call: TRBV7-9
cdr3_aa: CASSFDRVTEAFF
cdr3_nt: TGTGCCAGCAGCTTCGACAGGGTGACTGAAGCTTTCTTT

j_call: TRBJ2-5
d_call: .
cdr3_length: 13
clone_size: .
v_call: TRBV4-1
cdr3_aa: CASSPIRRETQYF
cdr3_nt: TGCGCCAGCAGCCCCATCCGGAGGGAGACCCAGTACTTC

j_call: TRBJ2-1
d_call: .
cdr3_length: 16
clone_size: few
v_call: TRBV4-2
cdr3_aa: CASSQEPSGPYNEQFF
cdr3_nt: TGTGCCAGCAGCCAAGAGCCCAGCGGCCCCTACAATGAGCAGTTCTTC

j_call: TRBJ2-1
d_call: .
cdr3_length: 12
clone_size: .
v_call: TRBV6-5
cdr3_aa: CASRAVPDEQFF
cdr3_nt: TGTGCCAGCAGGGCTGTACCGGATGAGCAGTTCTTC

j_call: TRBJ1-1
d_call: .
cdr3_length: 15
clone_size: .
v_call: TRBV29-1
cdr3_aa: CSVAFRGDGGTEAFF
cdr3_nt: TGCAGCGTTGCGTTTCGGGGGGATGGGGGCACTGAAGCTTTCTTT

j_call: TRBJ1-2
d_call: .
cdr3_length: 12
clone_size: .
v_call: TRBV2
cdr3_aa: CASSVQTYGYTF
cdr3_nt: TGTGCCAGCAGTGTTCAGACCTATGGCTACACCTTC

j_call: TRBJ1-2
d_call: TRBD1
cdr3_length: 15
clone_size: .
v_call: TRBV4-2
cdr3_aa: CASSQDPRTGYGYTF
cdr3_nt: TGTGCCAGCAGCCAAGATCCCCGGACAGGGTATGGCTACACCTTC

j_call: TRBJ1-5
d_call: .
cdr3_length: 14
clone_size: few
v_call: TRBV6-1
cdr3_aa: CASSNQGRAQPQHF
cdr3_nt: TGTGCCAGCAGTAATCAGGGGAGGGCTCAGCCCCAGCATTTT

j_call: TRBJ2-7
d_call: .
cdr3_length: 11
clone_size: .
v_call: TRBV7-2
cdr3_aa: CASSSGWEQYF
cdr3_nt: TGTGCCAGCAGCTCCGGCTGGGAGCAGTACTTC

j_call: TRBJ2-3
d_call: TRBD1
cdr3_length: 13
clone_size: few
v_call: TRBV29-1
cdr3_aa: CSVEGQVTDTQYF
cdr3_nt: TGCAGCGTTGAGGGACAGGTCACAGATACGCAGTATTTT

j_call: TRBJ2-3
d_call: .
cdr3_length: 13
clone_size: .
v_call: TRBV30
cdr3_aa: CAWSNRGTDTQYF
cdr3_nt: TGTGCCTGGAGTAACAGGGGCACAGATACGCAGTATTTT

j_call: TRBJ2-5
d_call: .
cdr3_length: 13
clone_size: .
v_call: TRBV27
cdr3_aa: CASHKGQGETQYF
cdr3_nt: TGTGCCAGCCATAAGGGTCAAGGGGAGACCCAGTACTTC

j_call: TRBJ2-2
d_call: .
cdr3_length: 12
clone_size: .
v_call: TRBV30
cdr3_aa: CAWRWVAGELFF
cdr3_nt: TGTGCCTGGCGTTGGGTTGCCGGGGAGCTGTTTTTT

j_call: TRBJ1-2
d_call: .
cdr3_length: 12
clone_size: .
v_call: TRBV11-2
cdr3_aa: CASKDRIYGYTF
cdr3_nt: TGTGCCAGCAAAGACAGGATCTATGGCTACACCTTC

j_call: TRBJ1-2
d_call: TRBD1
cdr3_length: 14
clone_size: .
v_call: TRBV30
cdr3_aa: CAQNRDRWNYGYTF
cdr3_nt: TGTGCCCAAAACCGGGACAGGTGGAACTATGGCTACACCTTC

j_call: TRBJ2-7
d_call: TRBD1
cdr3_length: 15
clone_size: .
v_call: TRBV2
cdr3_aa: CASSLSGTGKYEQYF
cdr3_nt: TGTGCCAGCAGTCTCTCCGGGACAGGGAAGTACGAGCAGTACTTC

j_call: TRBJ2-3
d_call: .
cdr3_length: 17
clone_size: .
v_call: TRBV5-1
cdr3_aa: CASSWGTDSFRTDTQYF
cdr3_nt: TGCGCCAGCAGCTGGGGCACAGACTCTTTTCGCACAGATACGCAGTATTTT

j_call: TRBJ2-3
d_call: .
cdr3_length: 13
clone_size: few
v_call: TRBV5-1
cdr3_aa: CASSVDGSDTQYF
cdr3_nt: TGCGCCAGCAGCGTAGACGGCTCAGATACGCAGTATTTT

j_call: TRBJ1-1
d_call: .
cdr3_length: 17
clone_size: .
v_call: TRBV29-1
cdr3_aa: CSVEGYGAQGMNTEAFF
cdr3_nt: TGCAGCGTTGAAGGTTACGGCGCACAGGGTATGAACACTGAAGCTTTCTTT

j_call: TRBJ2-7
d_call: .
cdr3_length: 14
clone_size: .
v_call: TRBV5-1
cdr3_aa: CASSLAGSSYEQYF
cdr3_nt: TGCGCCAGCAGCTTGGCAGGATCCTCCTACGAGCAGTACTTC

j_call: TRBJ1-4
d_call: .
cdr3_length: 11
clone_size: .
v_call: TRBV6-5
cdr3_aa: CASSSGEKLFF
cdr3_nt: TGTGCCAGCAGTTCGGGGGAAAAACTGTTTTTT

j_call: TRBJ1-2
d_call: .
cdr3_length: 16
clone_size: .
v_call: TRBV27
cdr3_aa: CATSEEPGTTNYGYTF
cdr3_nt: TGTGCCACCTCGGAAGAACCGGGGACTACTAACTATGGCTACACCTTC

j_call: TRBJ1-1
d_call: .
cdr3_length: 12
clone_size: few
v_call: TRBV30
cdr3_aa: CAWSVPGRRAFF
cdr3_nt: TGTGCCTGGAGTGTACCGGGGCGACGGGCTTTCTTT

j_call: TRBJ2-7
d_call: .
cdr3_length: 13
clone_size: once
v_call: TRBV9
cdr3_aa: CATPEASSYEQYF
cdr3_nt: TGTGCCACACCTGAGGCGAGCTCCTACGAGCAGTACTTC

j_call: TRBJ2-4
d_call: .
cdr3_length: 13
clone_size: .
v_call: TRBV29-1
cdr3_aa: CSVQDIAKNIQYF
cdr3_nt: TGCAGCGTCCAGGACATAGCCAAAAACATTCAGTACTTC

j_call: TRBJ2-3
d_call: .
cdr3_length: 17
clone_size: .
v_call: TRBV15
cdr3_aa: CATSRDYKGTSTDTQYF
cdr3_nt: TGTGCCACCAGCAGAGATTACAAAGGAACGAGCACAGATACGCAGTATTTT

j_call: TRBJ2-7
d_call: .
cdr3_length: 12
clone_size: .
v_call: TRBV29-1
cdr3_aa: CSVTGISYEQYF
cdr3_nt: TGCAGCGTTACGGGTATCTCCTACGAGCAGTACTTC

j_call: TRBJ1-6
d_call: TRBD1
cdr3_length: 17
clone_size: .
v_call: TRBV10-3
cdr3_aa: CAISETDRALDNSPLHF
cdr3_nt: TGTGCCATCAGTGAGACGGACAGGGCCCTGGATAATTCACCCCTCCACTTT

j_call: TRBJ1-1
d_call: .
cdr3_length: 11
clone_size: .
v_call: TRBV19
cdr3_aa: CATQEYTEAFF
cdr3_nt: TGTGCCACCCAAGAGTACACTGAAGCTTTCTTT

j_call: TRBJ1-1
d_call: .
cdr3_length: 15
clone_size: .
v_call: TRBV7-9
cdr3_aa: CASSLGRQVGTEAFF
cdr3_nt: TGTGCCAGCAGCTTAGGGCGACAGGTTGGAACTGAAGCTTTCTTT

j_call: TRBJ2-7
d_call: .
cdr3_length: 13
clone_size: .
v_call: TRBV5-1
cdr3_aa: CASSLGGDYEQYF
cdr3_nt: TGCGCCAGCAGCTTGGGTGGGGACTACGAGCAGTACTTC

j_call: TRBJ1-6
d_call: .
cdr3_length: 16
clone_size: .
v_call: TRBV5-1
cdr3_aa: CASSLEAGVDNSPLHF
cdr3_nt: TGCGCCAGCAGCTTGGAGGCAGGGGTAGATAATTCACCCCTCCACTTT

j_call: TRBJ1-1
d_call: .
cdr3_length: 13
clone_size: .
v_call: TRBV30
cdr3_aa: CAWSGLRSTEAFF
cdr3_nt: TGTGCCTGGAGTGGACTGAGGAGCACTGAAGCTTTCTTT

j_call: TRBJ2-1
d_call: TRBD2
cdr3_length: 17
clone_size: .
v_call: TRBV5-1
cdr3_aa: CASRGSAGLSSYNEQFF
cdr3_nt: TGCGCCAGCAGAGGTTCAGCGGGACTGAGCTCCTACAATGAGCAGTTCTTC

j_call: TRBJ1-6
d_call: .
cdr3_length: 14
clone_size: .
v_call: TRBV15
cdr3_aa: CATSRDKGNSPLHF
cdr3_nt: TGTGCCACCAGCAGAGATAAGGGGAATTCACCCCTCCACTTT

j_call: TRBJ1-6
d_call: .
cdr3_length: 15
clone_size: .
v_call: TRBV7-2
cdr3_aa: CASRLGGVNNSPLHF
cdr3_nt: TGTGCCAGCCGCTTGGGCGGGGTAAATAATTCACCCCTCCACTTT

j_call: TRBJ2-5
d_call: .
cdr3_length: 12
clone_size: .
v_call: TRBV2
cdr3_aa: CASLPAQETQYF
cdr3_nt: TGTGCCAGCCTTCCGGCTCAAGAGACCCAGTACTTC

j_call: TRBJ2-3
d_call: .
cdr3_length: 12
clone_size: few
v_call: TRBV2
cdr3_aa: CASRPAPDTQYF
cdr3_nt: TGTGCCAGCAGACCGGCCCCCGATACGCAGTATTTT

j_call: TRBJ1-2
d_call: .
cdr3_length: 14
clone_size: .
v_call: TRBV7-8
cdr3_aa: CASSTDRSNYGYTF
cdr3_nt: TGTGCCAGCAGCACCGACAGATCTAACTATGGCTACACCTTC

j_call: TRBJ2-3
d_call: .
cdr3_length: 16
clone_size: .
v_call: TRBV7-6
cdr3_aa: CASRNRLGFEADTQYF
cdr3_nt: TGTGCCAGCAGAAACCGACTAGGGTTCGAGGCGGATACGCAGTATTTT

j_call: TRBJ2-7
d_call: .
cdr3_length: 12
clone_size: .
v_call: TRBV27
cdr3_aa: CASSFYGREQYF
cdr3_nt: TGTGCCAGCAGTTTTTACGGCCGAGAGCAGTACTTC

j_call: TRBJ2-1
d_call: TRBD2
cdr3_length: 15
clone_size: .
v_call: TRBV7-2
cdr3_aa: CASSLVAGGGNEQFF
cdr3_nt: TGTGCCAGCAGCTTAGTAGCGGGGGGCGGAAATGAGCAGTTCTTC

j_call: TRBJ1-2
d_call: .
cdr3_length: 12
clone_size: once
v_call: TRBV7-9
cdr3_aa: CASSLGTAGYTF
cdr3_nt: TGTGCCAGCAGCTTAGGTACAGCTGGCTACACCTTC

j_call: TRBJ2-7
d_call: TRBD2
cdr3_length: 14
clone_size: few
v_call: TRBV4-2
cdr3_aa: CASSQGGGTYEQYF
cdr3_nt: TGTGCCAGCAGCCAAGGCGGGGGGACCTACGAGCAGTACTTC

j_call: TRBJ2-4
d_call: TRBD1
cdr3_length: 16
clone_size: .
v_call: TRBV4-1
cdr3_aa: CASSLDRGIAKNIQYF
cdr3_nt: TGCGCCAGCAGCCTTGACAGGGGGATAGCCAAAAACATTCAGTACTTC

j_call: TRBJ2-3
d_call: .
cdr3_length: 15
clone_size: many
v_call: TRBV15
cdr3_aa: CATSLRLMGTDTQYF
cdr3_nt: TGTGCCACCAGCTTGCGACTAATGGGCACAGATACGCAGTATTTT

j_call: TRBJ1-4
d_call: .
cdr3_length: 13
clone_size: few
v_call: TRBV30
cdr3_aa: CAWSRRLGEKLFF
cdr3_nt: TGTGCCTGGAGTCGGCGCCTAGGGGAAAAACTGTTTTTT

j_call: TRBJ2-3
d_call: TRBD2
cdr3_length: 14
clone_size: .
v_call: TRBV29-1
cdr3_aa: CSVRTSARTDTQYF
cdr3_nt: TGCAGCGTTAGGACTAGCGCCCGCACAGATACGCAGTATTTT

j_call: TRBJ2-7
d_call: .
cdr3_length: 13
clone_size: once
v_call: TRBV27
cdr3_aa: CASSGGKGYEQYF
cdr3_nt: TGTGCCAGCAGTGGGGGGAAGGGCTACGAGCAGTACTTC

j_call: TRBJ1-1
d_call: TRBD1
cdr3_length: 14
clone_size: .
v_call: TRBV6-6
cdr3_aa: CASSTGQGGTEAFF
cdr3_nt: TGTGCCAGCAGTACAGGACAGGGGGGCACTGAAGCTTTCTTT

j_call: TRBJ2-7
d_call: .
cdr3_length: 15
clone_size: .
v_call: TRBV5-1
cdr3_aa: CASSIGDGSPPEQYF
cdr3_nt: TGCGCCAGCAGCATTGGGGACGGGTCTCCCCCCGAGCAGTACTTC

j_call: TRBJ1-2
d_call: TRBD1
cdr3_length: 12
clone_size: .
v_call: TRBV19
cdr3_aa: CASNDRVGGYTF
cdr3_nt: TGTGCCAGTAATGACAGGGTGGGTGGCTACACCTTC

j_call: TRBJ1-2
d_call: .
cdr3_length: 13
clone_size: .
v_call: TRBV5-6
cdr3_aa: CASSLPGYRGYTF
cdr3_nt: TGTGCCAGCAGCTTGCCCGGGTATCGTGGCTACACCTTC

j_call: TRBJ1-2
d_call: .
cdr3_length: 15
clone_size: .
v_call: TRBV4-1
cdr3_aa: CASSPYIDSIQGYTF
cdr3_nt: TGCGCCAGCAGCCCATACATCGACAGCATCCAAGGCTACACCTTC

j_call: TRBJ1-1
d_call: .
cdr3_length: 14
clone_size: few
v_call: TRBV29-1
cdr3_aa: CSSRGGESGTEAFF
cdr3_nt: TGCAGTTCCAGGGGAGGGGAGTCGGGCACTGAAGCTTTCTTT

j_call: TRBJ1-2
d_call: .
cdr3_length: 13
clone_size: once
v_call: TRBV29-1
cdr3_aa: CSVEPNGFDGYTF
cdr3_nt: TGCAGCGTCGAGCCCAATGGATTTGATGGCTACACCTTC

j_call: TRBJ2-3
d_call: .
cdr3_length: 14
clone_size: few
v_call: TRBV2
cdr3_aa: CASRETSPGDTQYF
cdr3_nt: TGTGCCAGCAGGGAAACTAGTCCCGGAGATACGCAGTATTTT

j_call: TRBJ1-2
d_call: TRBD1
cdr3_length: 14
clone_size: few
v_call: TRBV28
cdr3_aa: CASSLPGGFDGYTF
cdr3_nt: TGTGCCAGCAGTTTGCCAGGGGGCTTTGACGGCTACACCTTC

j_call: TRBJ2-3
d_call: TRBD2
cdr3_length: 12
clone_size: .
v_call: TRBV29-1
cdr3_aa: CSVSLLADTQYF
cdr3_nt: TGCAGCGTTTCATTACTAGCGGATACGCAGTATTTT

j_call: TRBJ1-2
d_call: .
cdr3_length: 14
clone_size: .
v_call: TRBV5-1
cdr3_aa: CASSLDGLNYGYTF
cdr3_nt: TGCGCCAGCAGCTTGGATGGGCTTAACTATGGCTACACCTTC